The T cell receptor (beta chain) under discussion was sequenced for a study of blood T cell repertoires in COVID-19. Across the whole study: Specimens from acute and convalescent COVID-19 originated in the United States, Italy and Spain. T cells, B-cell-depleted T cells, or PBMCs supplied cDNA or gDNA.

Profiling relied on immunoSEQ multiplex PCR, and the TCRdb table lists in-frame clones only, not all of them. The sample holds some 210,000 clones, roughly 86% seen once. This CDR3 has 13 amino acids. Trimming took off 3 bases at V and 8 bases at J, with 13 bases between the two ends. Germline V gene lookup returns CDR1 MDHEN and CDR2 SYDVKM. Sequenced input: peripheral blood. The V gene is TRBV28, the J gene TRBJ1-2, with a possible D match to TRBD1 (6 bases). This receptor was identified in a woman aged 50 to 60 with active or convalescent COVID-19. CDR3 in DNA: TGTGCCAGCAGTTTGCGGGGGGCAGGCGGCTACACCTTC. Protein: CASSLRGAGGYTF.